This T cell receptor beta chain was recorded in a study of blood T cell repertoires in COVID-19 (dated by TCRdb to 2018 to 2020). For the wider study: Recovered participants in ImmuneRACE Cohort 3 were defined by two consecutive negative NP/OP PCR tests, clearance by a healthcare professional, or resolution of symptoms. Collaborator samples came from the United States, Italy and Spain and covered acute and convalescent phases of COVID-19. The prospective study material was composed of cDNA or gDNA derived from T cells, B-cell-depleted T cells, or PBMCs. Deeply sampled blood TCRbeta repertoires from subjects exposed to, actively infected with, or recovered from COVID-19 were included in the dataset. The repertoires were released in a freely available public database meant as a resource for research on the immune response to SARS-CoV-2. Samples were obtained from the ongoing ImmuneRACE study (first 160 participants) and from roughly 1,300 subjects provided by 6 global collaborators. A de-identified subject ID, COVID-19 status, age in years and sex were almost always included in the sample metadata. Where HLA class I and class II types were available, the types were taken from metadata supplied by the sample provider, not from assay-based typing.

The immunoSEQ Assay, a bias-controlled multiplex PCR, was used to amplify TCRbeta CDR3 regions from genomic DNA. Per the authors' processing: Nucleated cell counts per sample were estimated from amplification of reference gene primers within the assay. To quantify the absolute abundance of each unique TCRbeta CDR3 rearrangement, sequence reads were collapsed and filtered. For each sample, productive Simpson clonality was calculated as the square root of Simpson's diversity index over productive rearrangements. TCRdb carries this immuneACCESS record with in-frame sequences only. Its versions omit some clonotypes, under half of them owing to an unresolved V gene in the studies checked, with the rest unexplained. V and J calls and clone size are given by that table; D and trimming were obtained from the DNA. A total of approximately 170,000 clones appear in this sample, roughly 85% of them only once. 15% to 20% of the sample is held by the ten biggest clonotypes.

Study-level results and caveats: How much clinical and demographic metadata was included differed by source and by participant, and the metadata was provided uncurated.

Participants in the prospective study were aged roughly 18 to 100 years, lived in some 24 United States geographic areas, and enrolled through a virtual design. To assign participants to cohorts, the prospective study relied on clinical history that participants themselves reported in a screening survey and a study questionnaire. Each participant in the prospective study had whole blood, serum and a nasopharyngeal or oropharyngeal swab collected by mobile phlebotomists. Prospective study participants could optionally give additional blood draws and questionnaires over an approximately 2-month period. Prospective study blood samples were shipped either frozen or at room temperature before DNA extraction. In regard to this clone: Its antigen is still unknown. Per-nucleotide qualities are absent, and no much larger clonotype sits a single base away.

Including the terminal cysteine and phenylalanine, the CDR3 comprises 15 residues. Kept here is only the CDR3 DNA, which spans 45 bases and is read in frame from base 1. V and J lose 2 bases and 0 bases, and a span of 8 bases separates them. Looking up the germline V gene yields CDR1 SNHLY and CDR2 FYNNEI. The specimen sequenced was PBMCs or T cells enriched from blood (not recorded which). The rearranged segments are TRBV2 and TRBJ2-1; a confident D gene designation cannot be given. The receptor comes from a woman in her 70s in a cohort exposed to, infected with or recovered from COVID-19 (not recorded which). CDR3 region: CASSETRSSYNEQFF. The DNA sequence reads TGTGCCAGCAGTGAAACGCGGAGCTCCTACAATGAGCAGTTCTTC.